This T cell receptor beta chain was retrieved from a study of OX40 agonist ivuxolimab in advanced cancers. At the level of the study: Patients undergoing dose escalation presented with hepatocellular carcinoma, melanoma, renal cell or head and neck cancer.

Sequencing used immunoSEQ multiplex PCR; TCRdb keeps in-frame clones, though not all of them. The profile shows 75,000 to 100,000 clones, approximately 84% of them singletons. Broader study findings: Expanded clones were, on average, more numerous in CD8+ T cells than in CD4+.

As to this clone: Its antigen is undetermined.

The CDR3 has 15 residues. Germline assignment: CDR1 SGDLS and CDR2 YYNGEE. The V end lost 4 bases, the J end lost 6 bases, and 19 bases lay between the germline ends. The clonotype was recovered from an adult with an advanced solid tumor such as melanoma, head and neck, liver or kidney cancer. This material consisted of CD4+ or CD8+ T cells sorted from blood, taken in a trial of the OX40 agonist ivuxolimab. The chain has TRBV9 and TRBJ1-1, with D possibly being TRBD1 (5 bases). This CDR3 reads CASSSPLAGKSEAFF. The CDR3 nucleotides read TGTGCCAGCAGCTCCCCCCTCGCAGGGAAGTCTGAAGCTTTCTTT.